These T cell receptor beta chains were read from a single sample in a study of brain T cells in children with intractable seizures. Some clones are missing from TCRdb's copy, which holds only in-frame ones; the method was immunoSEQ multiplex PCR. The data contain a few hundred thousand clones, nearly 95% of them singletons. The source was peripheral blood, collected roughly 5 months after surgery. The receptors originated from a boy under two years old with tuberous sclerosis and intractable seizures. The CDR3 runs from the conserved cysteine through the conserved F or W.

j_call,v_call,cdr3_aa
TRBJ2-3,TRBV7-6,CASSPPGLDTQYF
TRBJ2-7,TRBV5-8,CASSFTSNYEQYF
TRBJ1-2,TRBV6-5,CASSYYGTYGYTF
TRBJ2-2,TRBV27,CATSDRGRTMTTGELFF
TRBJ1-1,TRBV27,CASSPPGNTEAFF
TRBJ2-2,TRBV10-2,CASSDWGAGELFF
TRBJ2-2,TRBV7-9,CASSFTGELFF
TRBJ1-1,TRBV19,CASSRTGYEEAFF
TRBJ1-2,TRBV27,CASSLYWGNYGYTF
TRBJ1-2,TRBV7-3,CASSPLGGGVGGYTF
TRBJ1-2,TRBV6-5,CASSYSPGDGYTF
TRBJ1-4,TRBV9,CASSDADRTTNEKLFF